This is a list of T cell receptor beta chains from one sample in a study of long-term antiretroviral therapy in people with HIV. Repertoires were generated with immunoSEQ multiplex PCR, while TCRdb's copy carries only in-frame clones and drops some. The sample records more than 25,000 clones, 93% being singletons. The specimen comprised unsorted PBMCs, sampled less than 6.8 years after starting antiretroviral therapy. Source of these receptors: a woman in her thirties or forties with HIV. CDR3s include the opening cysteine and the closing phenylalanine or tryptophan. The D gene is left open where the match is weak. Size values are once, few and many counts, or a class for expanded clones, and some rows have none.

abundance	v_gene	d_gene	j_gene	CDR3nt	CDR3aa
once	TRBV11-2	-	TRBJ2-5	TGTGCCAGCAGCCTCATGGCGGACACTCAGACCCAGTACTTC	CASSLMADTQTQYF
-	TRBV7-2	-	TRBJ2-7	TGTGCCAGCAGCCGTACGGGGGTCTACGAGCAGTACTTC	CASSRTGVYEQYF
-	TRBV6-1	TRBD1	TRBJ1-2	TGTGCCAGCAGGACAGGGGAATGGCATGGCTACACCTTC	CASRTGEWHGYTF
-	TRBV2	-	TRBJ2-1	TGTGCCAGCACCGAAAGAGGGACTCCTCAAGGTGAGCAGTTCTTC	CASTERGTPQGEQFF
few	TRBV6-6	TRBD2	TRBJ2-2	TGTGCCAGCAGTGCACCGGGACTAGTTGGCGGGGAGCTGTTTTTT	CASSAPGLVGGELFF
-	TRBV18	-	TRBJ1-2	TGTGCCAGCTCACCATCGAGCTATGGCTACACCTTC	CASSPSSYGYTF
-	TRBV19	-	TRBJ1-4	TGTGCCAGTAGTATACAGGGGACGGAGAATGAAAAACTGTTTTTT	CASSIQGTENEKLFF
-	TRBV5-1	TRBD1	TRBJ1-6	TGCGCCAGCAGCTTGGTAGGACAGGGGAACTCCTATAATTCACCCCTCCACTTT	CASSLVGQGNSYNSPLHF
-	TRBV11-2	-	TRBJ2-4	TGTGCCAGCAGCTTGGATCGGTTAGCCAAAAACATTCAGTACTTC	CASSLDRLAKNIQYF
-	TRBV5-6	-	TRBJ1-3	TGTGCCAGCAGCACTAACTGGAGGAGCTCTGGAAACACCATATATTTT	CASSTNWRSSGNTIYF
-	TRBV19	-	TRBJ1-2	TGTGCCAGCGGGACACAGCCCAGTGATGGCTACACCTTC	CASGTQPSDGYTF
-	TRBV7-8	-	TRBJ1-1	TGTGCCAGCAGCTTAACCCAATTAGGTCAAGGAGAAGCTTTCTTT	CASSLTQLGQGEAFF
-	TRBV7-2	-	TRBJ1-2	TGTGCCAGCAGCTTAGCTGTTCTGGTCAACTATGGCTACACCTTC	CASSLAVLVNYGYTF
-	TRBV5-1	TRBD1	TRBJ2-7	TGCGCCAGCAGCTTGGAGGTGGACAGGGTAGCCTACGAGCAGTACTTC	CASSLEVDRVAYEQYF
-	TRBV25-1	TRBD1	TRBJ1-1	TGTGCCAGCAGCCCAGGACAGGGGGCGGGGAGGGCTTTCTTT	CASSPGQGAGRAFF
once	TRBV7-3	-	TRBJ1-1	TGTGCCAGCAGCTTATATAGGGACACTGAAGCTTTCTTT	CASSLYRDTEAFF
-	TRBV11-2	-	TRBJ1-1	TGTGCCAGCAGCTTAGATTGGCGGCAGGGCGGGAACACTGAAGCTTTCTTT	CASSLDWRQGGNTEAFF
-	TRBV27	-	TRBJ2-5	TGTGCCAGCAGTTCCATACAGGCGTTCCAAGAGACCCAGTACTTC	CASSSIQAFQETQYF
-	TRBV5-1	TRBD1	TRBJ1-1	TGCGCCAGCGGGACAGGGGAAGACGGCACTGAAGCTTTCTTT	CASGTGEDGTEAFF
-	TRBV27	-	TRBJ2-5	TGTGCCAGCAAGAACCGAGAGACCCAGTACTTC	CASKNRETQYF
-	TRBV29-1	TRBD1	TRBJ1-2	TGCAGCGTACGAAGGGCAGGGGGCTCTTATGGCTACACCTTC	CSVRRAGGSYGYTF
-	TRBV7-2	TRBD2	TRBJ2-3	TGTGCCAGCAGCCCACTAGCGGGGGGGCCAGATACGCAGTATTTT	CASSPLAGGPDTQYF
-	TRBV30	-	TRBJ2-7	TGTGCCTGGATCGGGGCCTACGAGCAGTACTTC	CAWIGAYEQYF
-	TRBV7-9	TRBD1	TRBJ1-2	TGTGCCAGCAGCTCCCCGGGACAGGGACGGGACTACACCTTC	CASSSPGQGRDYTF
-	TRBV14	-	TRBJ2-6	TGTGCCAGCAGCCAAGGGAGCTCTGGGGCCAACGTCCTGACTTTC	CASSQGSSGANVLTF
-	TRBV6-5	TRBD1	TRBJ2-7	TGTGCCAGCAGGATTGCCAGAGGGGGCTTCGAGCAGTACTTC	CASRIARGGFEQYF
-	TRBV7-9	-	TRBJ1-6	TGTGCCAGCAGCAACGGGGGTACCCTCCACTTT	CASSNGGTLHF
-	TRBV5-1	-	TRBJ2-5	TGCGCCAGCAGCTTGGGGGTCGGCCAGGGCAGGGCCTTCACTCAGGAGACCCAGTACTTC	CASSLGVGQGRAFTQETQYF
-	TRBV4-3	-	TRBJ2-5	TGCGCCAGCAGCCAAGAAGGTAGTTACGAAGAGACCCAGTACTTC	CASSQEGSYEETQYF
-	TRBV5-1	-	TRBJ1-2	TGCGCCAGCAGCCGGGACTCCCGCTATGGCTACACCTTC	CASSRDSRYGYTF
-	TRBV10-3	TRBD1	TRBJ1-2	TGTGCCATCAGTGAGTCAGAGGGACAGGGAGGGAACTATGGCTACACCTTC	CAISESEGQGGNYGYTF
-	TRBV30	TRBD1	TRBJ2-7	TGTGCCTGGAGTCAAGGGACAGGGGGAGACGAGCAGTACTTC	CAWSQGTGGDEQYF
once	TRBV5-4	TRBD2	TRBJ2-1	TGTGCCAGCAGCCTGGGGGTAGCGGGGTACAATGAGCAGTTCTTC	CASSLGVAGYNEQFF
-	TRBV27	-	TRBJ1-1	TGTGCCAGCAGTTTACAGCCCGACAGGATGAACACTGAAGCTTTCTTT	CASSLQPDRMNTEAFF
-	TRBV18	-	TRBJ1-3	TGTGCCAGCTCAGGGGACTTGACTGGAAACACCATATATTTT	CASSGDLTGNTIYF
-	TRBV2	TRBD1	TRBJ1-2	TGTGCCAGCAATACCGGGACAGGGGGCTTTGGCTACACCTTC	CASNTGTGGFGYTF
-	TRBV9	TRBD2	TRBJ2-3	TGTGCCAGCAGCGTAGCCCGCAGCGGGGGGGGGACAGATACGCAGTATTTT	CASSVARSGGGTDTQYF
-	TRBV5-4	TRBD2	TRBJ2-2	TGTGCCAGCAGCGCTAGCGGGGTTAACACCGGGGAGCTGTTTTTT	CASSASGVNTGELFF
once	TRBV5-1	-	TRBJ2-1	TGCGCCAGCAGCTTGGTTAAGACTGAGTACAATGAGCAGTTCTTC	CASSLVKTEYNEQFF
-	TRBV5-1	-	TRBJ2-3	TGCGCCAGCAGCTTCGGGCAGGGGGGTGGAGATACGCAGTATTTT	CASSFGQGGGDTQYF
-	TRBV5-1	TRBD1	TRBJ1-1	TGCGCCAGCAGCCGGCTGACAGGGGGCTCGGGTGAAGCTTTCTTT	CASSRLTGGSGEAFF
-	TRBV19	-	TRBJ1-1	TGTGCCAGTAGTAGGCAGGTGTTGAACACTGAAGCTTTCTTT	CASSRQVLNTEAFF
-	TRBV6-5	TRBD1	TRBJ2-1	TGTGCCAGCAGTTACTCACAGGGGCGACACGAGCAGTTCTTC	CASSYSQGRHEQFF
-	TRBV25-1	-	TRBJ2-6	TGTGCCAGCAGTGACGACGGCCCAGGAGTTTCTGGGGCCAACGTCCTGACTTTC	CASSDDGPGVSGANVLTF
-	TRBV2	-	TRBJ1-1	TGTGCCAGCAGTGTGAGGGGGAACACTGAAGCTTTCTTT	CASSVRGNTEAFF
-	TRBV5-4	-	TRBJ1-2	TGTGCCAGCAGCTTGGCGCAGGCTTGGGGCTACACCTTC	CASSLAQAWGYTF
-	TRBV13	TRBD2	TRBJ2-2	TGTGCCAGCAGCTCACTAGCGGGGGGCAACACCGGGGAGCTGTTTTTT	CASSSLAGGNTGELFF
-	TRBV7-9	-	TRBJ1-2	TGTGCCAGCAGCGCGCAACCGACAGGAGAAATCGGCTACACCTTC	CASSAQPTGEIGYTF
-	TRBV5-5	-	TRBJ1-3	TGTGCCAGCAGAGCGAGTATAGGGAGCTCTGGAAACACCATATATTTT	CASRASIGSSGNTIYF
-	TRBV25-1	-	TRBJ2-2	TGTGCCAGCAGTGAATCAAAGGCCCTGAACACCGGGGAGCTGTTTTTT	CASSESKALNTGELFF
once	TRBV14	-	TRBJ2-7	TGTGCCAGCAGCCCATATCGGGCCTACGAGCAGTACTTC	CASSPYRAYEQYF
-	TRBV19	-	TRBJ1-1	TGTGCCAGTAGTCCCTACTCCGAGGGGACTGAAGCTTTCTTT	CASSPYSEGTEAFF